The next 11 T cell receptor beta chains were all read from a single sample in a study of shared clonotypes between healthy human individuals. Terminally differentiated effector memory CD45RA+ cells were excluded from the naive CD8 cells, which were CD45RO-negative and positively selected for CCR7. The table came from immunoSEQ multiplex PCR; TCRdb's copy has only in-frame clones and leaves some out. The sample shows hundreds of thousands of clones, roughly 95% of them seen only once. What was sequenced was naive CD8+ T cells sorted from blood. The receptors stem from a woman in her twenties or thirties in good health.

The gene calls are TRBV4-1 and TRBJ2-4, with 7 positions matching TRBD1. V was clipped by 0 bases and J by 16 bases; unmatched bases: 15. Germline V gene sequence: CDR1 MGHRA, CDR2 YSYEKL. The CDR3 spans 15 residues. The CDR3 is CASSQDRGRGDRPYF. The CDR3 DNA sequence: TGCGCCAGCAGCCAAGATAGGGGCCGTGGGGACAGACCTTACTTC.

The V call is TRBV5-8, the J call TRBJ2-7, with D perhaps TRBD2 (6 bases). Trimming removed 0 bases from V and 2 bases from J, with 15 bases in between. The CDR3 totals 16 residues. Germline V gene sequence: CDR1 SGHTS, CDR2 YDEGEE. Here the CDR3 DNA reads TGTGCCAGCAGCTTGGAAACCACTAGCAAACCCTACGAGCAGTACTTC. Translation: CASSLETTSKPYEQYF.

This chain uses TRBV5-1 with TRBJ2-5; 11 positions match TRBD2. Germline V gene sequence: CDR1 SGHRS, CDR2 YFSETQ. The J segment lost 4 bases and the V segment lost 4 bases, leaving 9 bases of the junction unmatched. The CDR3 totals 16 residues. The DNA for the CDR3 is TGCGCCAGCAGCCACGTGACGGGACTAGCGGCAGAGACCCAGTACTTC. This translates into CASSHVTGLAAETQYF.

The rearrangement joins TRBV27 to TRBJ2-3; 11 bases are a match to TRBD2. The CDR3 has 18 residues. Trimming cost V 6 bases and J 2 bases; bases outside gene matches: 13. The germline gives CDR1 MNHEY, CDR2 SMNVEV (reference sequence). The CDR3: CASSLRVAGGPFTDTQYF. The CDR3 DNA follows: TGTGCCAGCAGCCTCCGAGTAGCGGGAGGGCCGTTCACAGATACGCAGTATTTT.

The chain's CDR3 is CSVLGTVYGYTF. CDR3 nucleotides: TGCAGCGTCCTCGGGACAGTCTATGGCTACACCTTC. This chain connects TRBV29-1 to TRBJ1-2, with 7 bases identical to TRBD1. Per the germline V gene, CDR1 is SQVTM and CDR2 is ANQGSEA. With V trimmed by 6 bases and J by 4 bases, 5 bases remained unmatched. The CDR3 spans 12 residues.

The J gene is TRBJ2-7, the V gene TRBV10-1; D tentatively fits TRBD1 or TRBD2 (5 bases each). Trimming removed 5 bases from V and 7 bases from J, with 15 bases in between. The CDR3 runs 13 residues. Germline V gene sequence: CDR1 WNHNN, CDR2 SYGVQD (reference sequence). In DNA form, the CDR3 reads TGCGCCAGCAGTCACGGGACGAGCGAGGAGCAGTACTTC. It is translated as CASSHGTSEEQYF.

The chain recombines TRBV28 with TRBJ2-7; TRBD1 aligns across 8 bases. The CDR3 covers 15 residues. CDR1 is MDHEN and CDR2 is SYDVKM in the germline V gene. Germline trimming cut 10 bases from V and 4 bases from J; bases unmatched to any gene: 15. The CDR3 is CATFKPGTGLYEQYF. Written as DNA, the CDR3 is TGTGCCACTTTTAAGCCCGGGACAGGATTATACGAGCAGTACTTC.

J is TRBJ2-1 and V is TRBV27; D is perhaps TRBD2 (6 bases). V lost 6 bases, J lost 8 bases, and 23 bases lay in between. The V gene's germline CDR1 is MNHEY and CDR2 SMNVEV (reference sequence). This CDR3 is built from 16 residues. The CDR3 DNA sequence: TGTGCCAGCAGACGAATGTCGGGCCGGAGGGTTTATGAGCAGTTCTTC. Protein sequence: CASRRMSGRRVYEQFF.

The chain couples TRBV19 to TRBJ2-4, with TRBD2 matching 8 bases. In germline, CDR1 is LNHDA, CDR2 SQIVND (reference sequence). V lost 5 bases and J lost 1; bases outside the gene matches: 7. The CDR3 spans 16 residues. CDR3 bases: TGTGCCAGTAGTTATGCGGGGGGATACGCCAAAAACATTCAGTACTTC. It is translated as CASSYAGGYAKNIQYF.

The V gene is TRBV5-4, the J gene TRBJ2-1; tentatively, D is TRBD1 (6 bases). Trimming removed 3 bases from V and 3 bases from J, with 13 bases in between. This CDR3 has 15 amino acids. Per the germline V gene, CDR1 is SGHNT and CDR2 is YYREEE (reference sequence). The CDR3 DNA reads TGTGCCAGCAGCTCGCCTGACAGGAACTACAATGAGCAGTTCTTC. Amino acid sequence: CASSSPDRNYNEQFF. Combining the CDR3 with reference TRBV5-4 and TRBJ2-1 gives the whole variable domain ETGVTQSPTHLIKTRGQQVTLRCSSQSGHNTVSWYQQALGQGPQFIFQYYREEENGRGNFPPRFSGLQFPNYSSELNVNALELDDSALYLCASSSPDRNYNEQFFGPGTRLTVL.

J is TRBJ2-7 and V is TRBV28, with D possibly TRBD1 on 6 matching bases. The V end was cut by 3 bases, the J end by 5 bases, with 23 bases between. Per the germline V gene, CDR1 is MDHEN and CDR2 is SYDVKM. This CDR3 region has 17 residues. The CDR3 DNA reads as TGTGCCAGCAGTTTGACCCTCCTGGGGGCTTTGGTCCACGAGCAGTACTTC. Translation: CASSLTLLGALVHEQYF.